This entry is about one T cell receptor beta chain. Its antigen is undetermined. This sample was taken from a study of cytomegalovirus exposure and HLA in healthy donors. Study-wide results and caveats: Later, TCR association rates were found to vary by HLA locus, highest for DRB1 and lowest for HLA-C. Immune exposure information comprised only CMV serostatus. Reportedly, TCR beta sequences accurately predicted HLA-A and HLA-B alleles in most subjects.

Trimming took 3 bases from V and 2 from J; bases not matched to a gene: 2. Germline CDR1 and CDR2: SGHTA and FQGNSA. The CDR3 covers 15 residues. Both 60 Vbeta primers and 13 Jbeta primers went into the PCR. Per the original methods: Roughly 10 million shared chains were among about 80 million unique TCR beta chains counted in a later analysis. Here immunoSEQ multiplex PCR was the method, and the copy in TCRdb shows in-frame clones only, minus some. That table furnishes V, J and clone size, whereas the DNA furnished D and trimming. The sample holds about 140,000 clones; roughly three quarters are singletons and the top ten take around 4.9%.

The rearrangement joins TRBV7-2 to TRBJ2-1, with TRBD2 matching over 9 bases. This TCR was recovered from a male donor in good health and CMV-seronegative. Sequenced material: PBMCs. The CDR3 DNA reads TGTGCCAGCAGCTTCAGCGGGGGGACCTACAATGAGCAGTTCTTC. Residues: CASSFSGGTYNEQFF.